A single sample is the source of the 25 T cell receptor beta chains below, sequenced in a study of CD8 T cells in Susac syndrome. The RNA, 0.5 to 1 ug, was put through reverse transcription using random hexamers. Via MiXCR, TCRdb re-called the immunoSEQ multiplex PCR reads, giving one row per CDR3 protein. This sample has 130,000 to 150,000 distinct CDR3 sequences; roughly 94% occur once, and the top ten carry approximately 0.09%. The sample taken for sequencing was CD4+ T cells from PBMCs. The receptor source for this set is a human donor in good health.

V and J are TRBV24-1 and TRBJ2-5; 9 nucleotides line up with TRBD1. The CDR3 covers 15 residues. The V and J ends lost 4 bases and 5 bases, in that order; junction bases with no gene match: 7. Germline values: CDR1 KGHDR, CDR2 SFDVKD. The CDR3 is CATSDPGQGSETQYF. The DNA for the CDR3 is TGTGCCACCAGTGACCCGGGACAGGGTAGTGAGACCCAGTACTTC.

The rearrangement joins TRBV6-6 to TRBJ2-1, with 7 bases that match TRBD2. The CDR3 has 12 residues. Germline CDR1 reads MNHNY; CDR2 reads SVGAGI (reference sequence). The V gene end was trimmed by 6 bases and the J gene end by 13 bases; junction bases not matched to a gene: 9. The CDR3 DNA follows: TGTGCCAGCAGCGCCCCGACTAGCTCTCAGTTCTTC. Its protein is CASSAPTSSQFF.

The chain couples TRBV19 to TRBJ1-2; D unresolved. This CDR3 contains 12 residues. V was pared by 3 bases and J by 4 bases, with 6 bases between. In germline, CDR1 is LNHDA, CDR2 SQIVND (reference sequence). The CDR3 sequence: CASSIEGYGYTF. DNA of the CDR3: TGTGCCAGTAGTATTGAGGGCTATGGCTACACCTTC.

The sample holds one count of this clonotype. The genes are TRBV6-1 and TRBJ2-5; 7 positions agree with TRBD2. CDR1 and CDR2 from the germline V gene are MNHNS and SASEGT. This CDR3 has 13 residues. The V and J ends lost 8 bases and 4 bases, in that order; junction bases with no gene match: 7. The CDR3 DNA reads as TGTGCCAGCGCGAGAGGGAGGGGAGAGACCCAGTACTTC. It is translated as CASARGRGETQYF.

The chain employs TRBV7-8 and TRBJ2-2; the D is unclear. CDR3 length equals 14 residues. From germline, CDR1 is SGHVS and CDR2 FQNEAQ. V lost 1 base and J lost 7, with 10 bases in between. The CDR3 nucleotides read TGTGCCAGCAGCTTAGTCGCTTGGGGCGGGGAGCTGTTTTTT. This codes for CASSLVAWGGELFF.

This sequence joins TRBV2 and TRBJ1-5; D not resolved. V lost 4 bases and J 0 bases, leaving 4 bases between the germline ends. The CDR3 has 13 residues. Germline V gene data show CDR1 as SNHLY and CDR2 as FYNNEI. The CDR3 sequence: CASSVNSNQPQHF. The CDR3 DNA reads TGTGCCAGCAGTGTAAATAGCAATCAGCCCCAGCATTTT.

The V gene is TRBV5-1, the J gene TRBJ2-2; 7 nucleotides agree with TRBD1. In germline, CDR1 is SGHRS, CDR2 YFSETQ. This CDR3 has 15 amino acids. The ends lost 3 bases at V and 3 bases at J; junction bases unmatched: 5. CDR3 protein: CASSSTGFDTGELFF. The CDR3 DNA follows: TGCGCCAGCAGCTCGACAGGGTTTGACACCGGGGAGCTGTTTTTT.

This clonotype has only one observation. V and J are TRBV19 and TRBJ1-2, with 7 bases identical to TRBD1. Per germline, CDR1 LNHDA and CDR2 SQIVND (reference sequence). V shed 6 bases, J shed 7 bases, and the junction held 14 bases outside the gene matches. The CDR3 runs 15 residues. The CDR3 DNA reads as TGTGCCAGTAGCCTGGACAGGCCGGAGGCAATTGGCTACACCTTC. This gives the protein CASSLDRPEAIGYTF.

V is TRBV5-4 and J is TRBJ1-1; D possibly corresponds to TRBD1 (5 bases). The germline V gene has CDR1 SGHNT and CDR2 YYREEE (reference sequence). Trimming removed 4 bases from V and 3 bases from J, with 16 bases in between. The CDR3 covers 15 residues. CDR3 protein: CASSRTGPLDTEAFF. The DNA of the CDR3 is TGTGCCAGCAGCCGGACGGGACCGTTAGACACTGAAGCTTTCTTT. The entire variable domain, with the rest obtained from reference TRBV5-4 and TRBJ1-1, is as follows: ETGVTQSPTHLIKTRGQQVTLRCSSQSGHNTVSWYQQALGQGPQFIFQYYREEENGRGNFPPRFSGLQFPNYSSELNVNALELDDSALYLCASSRTGPLDTEAFFGQGTRLTVV.

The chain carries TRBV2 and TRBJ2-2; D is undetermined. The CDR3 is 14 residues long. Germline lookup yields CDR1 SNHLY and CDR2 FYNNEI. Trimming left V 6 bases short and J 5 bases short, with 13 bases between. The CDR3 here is CASSERWGTGELFF. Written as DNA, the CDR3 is TGTGCCAGCAGCGAACGGTGGGGTACCGGGGAGCTGTTTTTT.

CDR3 sequence: CASSVVRSTDTQYF. The CDR3 nucleotides read TGTGCCAGCAGTGTTGTCAGAAGCACAGATACGCAGTATTTT. V and J are TRBV2 and TRBJ2-3, with D unclear. The CDR3 extends over 14 amino acids. The V gene's germline CDR1 is SNHLY and CDR2 FYNNEI. Trimming took off 4 bases at V and 0 bases at J, with 8 bases between the two ends. The full variable domain, rest sourced from reference TRBV2 and TRBJ2-3, is EPEVTQTPSHQVTQMGQEVILRCVPISNHLYFYWYRQILGQKVEFLVSFYNNEISEKSEIFDDQFSVERPDGSNFTLKIRSTKLEDSAMYFCASSVVRSTDTQYFGPGTRLTVL.

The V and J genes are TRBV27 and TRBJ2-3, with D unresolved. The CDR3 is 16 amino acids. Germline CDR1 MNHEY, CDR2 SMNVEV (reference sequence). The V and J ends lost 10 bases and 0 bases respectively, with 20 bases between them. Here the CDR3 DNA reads TGTGCCAACTCCCTCCCAGAGCCCAACAGCACAGATACGCAGTATTTT. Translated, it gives CANSLPEPNSTDTQYF.

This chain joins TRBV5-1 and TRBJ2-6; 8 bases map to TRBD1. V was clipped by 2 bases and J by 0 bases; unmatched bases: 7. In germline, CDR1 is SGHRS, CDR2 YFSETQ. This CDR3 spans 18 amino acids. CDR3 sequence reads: CASSFIRDRLSGANVLTF. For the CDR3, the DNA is TGCGCCAGCAGCTTCATCCGGGACAGGCTCTCTGGGGCCAACGTCCTGACTTTC.

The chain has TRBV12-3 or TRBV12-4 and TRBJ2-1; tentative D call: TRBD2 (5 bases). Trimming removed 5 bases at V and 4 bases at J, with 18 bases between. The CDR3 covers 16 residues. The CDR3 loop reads CASSPPGSEGYNEQFF. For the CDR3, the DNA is TGTGCCAGCAGTCCCCCTGGGAGCGAGGGTTACAATGAGCAGTTCTTC.

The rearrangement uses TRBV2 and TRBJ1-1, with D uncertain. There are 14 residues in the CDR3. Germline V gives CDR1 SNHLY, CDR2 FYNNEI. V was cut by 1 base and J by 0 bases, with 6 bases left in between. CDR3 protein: CASSEGALNTEAFF. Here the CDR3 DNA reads TGTGCCAGCAGTGAAGGGGCATTGAACACTGAAGCTTTCTTT.

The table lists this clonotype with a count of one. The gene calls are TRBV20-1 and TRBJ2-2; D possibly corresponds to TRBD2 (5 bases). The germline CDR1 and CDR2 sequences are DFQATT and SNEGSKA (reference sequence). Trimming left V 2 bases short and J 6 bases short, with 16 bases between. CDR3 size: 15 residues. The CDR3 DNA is TGCAGTGCTAGAAGGCCTTCCCTCGGGGCCGGGGAGCTGTTTTTT. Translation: CSARRPSLGAGELFF.

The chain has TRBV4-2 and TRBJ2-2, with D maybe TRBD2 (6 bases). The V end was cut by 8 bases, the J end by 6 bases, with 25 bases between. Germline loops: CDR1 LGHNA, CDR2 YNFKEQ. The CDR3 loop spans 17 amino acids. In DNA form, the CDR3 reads TGTGCCAGCGGTCGTGCCAAGGGAGGCAGGGATTCCGGGGAGCTGTTTTTT. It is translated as CASGRAKGGRDSGELFF.

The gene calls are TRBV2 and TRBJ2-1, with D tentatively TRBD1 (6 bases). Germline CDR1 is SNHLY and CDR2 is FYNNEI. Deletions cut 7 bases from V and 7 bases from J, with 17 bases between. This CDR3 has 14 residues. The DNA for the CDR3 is TGTGCCAGCACAAAGGGGGACGGGTGGAATGAGCAGTTCTTC. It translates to CASTKGDGWNEQFF.

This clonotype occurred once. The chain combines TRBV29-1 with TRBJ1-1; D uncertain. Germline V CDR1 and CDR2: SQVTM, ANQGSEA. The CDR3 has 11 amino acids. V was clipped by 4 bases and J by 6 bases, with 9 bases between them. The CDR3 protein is CSVGSIPEAFF. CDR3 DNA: TGCAGCGTTGGTAGCATCCCTGAAGCTTTCTTT. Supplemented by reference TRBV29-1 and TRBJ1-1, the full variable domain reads SAVISQKPSRDICQRGTSLTIQCQVDSQVTMMFWYRQQPGQSLTLIATANQGSEATYESGFVIDKFPISRPNLTFSTLTVSNMSPEDSSIYLCSVGSIPEAFFGQGTRLTVV.

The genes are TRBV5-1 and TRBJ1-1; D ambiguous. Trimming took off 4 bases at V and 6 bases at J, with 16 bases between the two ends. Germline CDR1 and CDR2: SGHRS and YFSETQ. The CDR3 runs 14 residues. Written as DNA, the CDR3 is TGCGCCAGCAGCCCCGCCTTGCAGGTCCCTGAAGCTTTCTTT. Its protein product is CASSPALQVPEAFF.

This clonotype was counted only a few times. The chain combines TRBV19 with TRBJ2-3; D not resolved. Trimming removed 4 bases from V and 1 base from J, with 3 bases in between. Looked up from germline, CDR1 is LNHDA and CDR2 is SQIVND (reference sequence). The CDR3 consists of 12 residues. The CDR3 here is CASSRGTDTQYF. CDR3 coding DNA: TGTGCCAGTAGTAGAGGCACAGATACGCAGTATTTT.

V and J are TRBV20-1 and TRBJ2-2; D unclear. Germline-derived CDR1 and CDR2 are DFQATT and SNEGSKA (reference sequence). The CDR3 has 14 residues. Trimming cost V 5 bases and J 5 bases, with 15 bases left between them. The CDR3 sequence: CSAQSKLLTGELFF. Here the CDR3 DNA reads TGCAGTGCTCAGAGTAAATTACTGACCGGGGAGCTGTTTTTT.

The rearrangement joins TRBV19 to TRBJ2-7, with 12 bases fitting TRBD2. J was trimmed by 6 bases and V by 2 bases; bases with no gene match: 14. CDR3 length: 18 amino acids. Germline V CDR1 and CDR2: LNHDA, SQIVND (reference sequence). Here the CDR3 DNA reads TGTGCCAGTAGTATAACCCTAGCGGGAGGGCCGATTTGGGGCGAGCAGTACTTC. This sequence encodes CASSITLAGGPIWGEQYF.

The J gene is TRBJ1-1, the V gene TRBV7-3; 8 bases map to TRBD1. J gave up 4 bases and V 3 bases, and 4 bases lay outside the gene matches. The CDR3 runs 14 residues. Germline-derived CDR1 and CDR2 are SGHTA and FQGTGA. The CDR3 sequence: CASSFRGRVTEAFF. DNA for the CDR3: TGTGCCAGCAGCTTCAGGGGGCGAGTCACTGAAGCTTTCTTT.

CDR3 amino acids: CASSIPGGNEQFF. The DNA for the CDR3 is TGTGCCAGTAGTATCCCGGGAGGCAATGAGCAGTTCTTC. V and J are TRBV19 and TRBJ2-1; 7 bases align to TRBD2. This CDR3 is built from 13 residues. Germline trimming cut 3 bases from V and 6 bases from J; bases unmatched to any gene: 2. Germline CDR1 and CDR2: LNHDA and SQIVND (reference sequence). The full variable domain, completed using reference TRBV19 and TRBJ2-1, is DGGITQSPKYLFRKEGQNVTLSCEQNLNHDAMYWYRQDPGQGLRLIYYSQIVNDFQKGDIAEGYSVSREKKESFPLTVTSAQKNPTAFYLCASSIPGGNEQFFGPGTRLTVL.